One and the same sample provided the 20 T cell receptor beta chains below, sequenced in a study of OX40 agonist ivuxolimab in advanced cancers. Sequencing used immunoSEQ multiplex PCR; TCRdb keeps in-frame clones, though not all of them. There are 80,000 or so clones in the sample; roughly nine tenths occur only once, and around 2.6% lies in the top ten. Here the sequenced sample was CD4+ or CD8+ T cells sorted from blood, taken in a trial of the OX40 agonist ivuxolimab. The receptor source for this set is an adult with an advanced solid tumor such as melanoma, head and neck, liver or kidney cancer.

This sequence joins TRBV7-8 and TRBJ2-7; 12 nucleotides match TRBD2. There are 15 residues in the CDR3. Trimming at V came to 5 bases and at J to 5 bases, leaving 7 bases not matched to a gene. Germline V gene lookup returns CDR1 SGHVS and CDR2 FQNEAQ. CDR3 bases: TGTGCCAGCAGCCCTCGACTAGCGGGAGTCCACGAGCAGTACTTC. This encodes CASSPRLAGVHEQYF. The full variable domain, rest sourced from reference TRBV7-8 and TRBJ2-7, is GAGVSQSPRYKVAKRGQDVALRCDPISGHVSLFWYQQALGQGPEFLTYFQNEAQLDKSGLPSDRFFAERPEGSVSTLKIQRTQQEDSAVYLCASSPRLAGVHEQYFGPGTRLTVT.

The chain combines TRBV19 with TRBJ2-3; 15 bases are shared with TRBD2. With V trimmed by 5 bases and J by 5 bases, 5 bases remained unmatched. The CDR3 runs 16 residues. Germline CDR1 reads LNHDA; CDR2 reads SQIVND (reference sequence). In DNA, the CDR3 is TGTGCCAGTAGTTCTGGGACTAGCGGGAGGAGAGATACGCAGTATTTT. It encodes CASSSGTSGRRDTQYF.

CDR3 sequence reads: CASSKLAGGFYNEQFF. The CDR3 DNA sequence: TGTGCCAGCAGTAAACTAGCGGGAGGGTTCTACAATGAGCAGTTCTTC. V is TRBV7-9 and J is TRBJ2-1; 13 bases agree with TRBD2. J lost 3 bases, V lost 6 bases, and 5 bases had no gene match. Germline V gives CDR1 SEHNR, CDR2 FQNEAQ (reference sequence). CDR3 length: 16 amino acids.

J is TRBJ2-5 and V is TRBV2, with D tentatively TRBD1 (6 bases). V was pared by 2 bases and J by 5 bases, with 12 bases between. The CDR3 contains 14 residues. Germline assignment: CDR1 SNHLY and CDR2 FYNNEI. The CDR3 spells CASSEQGMGETQYF. The DNA for the CDR3 is TGTGCCAGCAGTGAACAGGGGATGGGGGAGACCCAGTACTTC.

This clone was seen a single time. This chain connects TRBV11-3 to TRBJ2-5, with D possibly matching TRBD2 (6 bases). CDR1 SGHNT and CDR2 YENEEA come from the germline V gene. The CDR3 totals 14 residues. Trimming shortened V by 1 base and J by 2 bases, and 8 bases separated the two germline ends. The CDR3 DNA reads TGTGCCAGCAGCTTAGGGACTAATCAAGAGACCCAGTACTTC. It translates to CASSLGTNQETQYF.

The V gene is TRBV27, the J gene TRBJ2-2, with a weak D call TRBD1 (5 bases). V lost 6 bases and J 6 bases, leaving 17 bases between the germline ends. The germline V gene has CDR1 MNHEY and CDR2 SMNVEV (reference sequence). The CDR3 length is 15 residues. The CDR3 spells CASSLVGHPAGELFF. The CDR3 region has the DNA TGTGCCAGCAGCCTGGTAGGACATCCGGCCGGGGAGCTGTTTTTT.

This clone appeared a single time. This sequence joins TRBV4-1 and TRBJ1-4; tentatively, D is TRBD1 (6 bases). The CDR3 loop spans 13 amino acids. V was clipped by 3 bases and J by 11 bases, with 13 bases between them. CDR1 is MGHRA, CDR2 YSYEKL, per germline. CDR3 nucleotides: TGCGCCAGCAGCCAGGTTCCGAGGGGGAAACTGTTTTTT. Amino acid sequence: CASSQVPRGKLFF.

J is TRBJ1-1 and V is TRBV5-6; no clear D. V was pared by 0 bases and J by 5 bases, with 8 bases between. CDR3 length equals 13 residues. Germline CDR1 is SGHDT and CDR2 is YYEEEE. Written as DNA, the CDR3 is TGTGCCAGCAGCTTGGTCCGGGGAACTGAAGCTTTCTTT. It encodes CASSLVRGTEAFF.

This clone is a singleton in its sample. A read error may account for a junction end that differs from germline. The gene calls are TRBV14 and TRBJ1-4; D is perhaps TRBD1 (5 bases). Germline V gene data show CDR1 as SGHDN and CDR2 as FVKESK. The CDR3 extends over 14 amino acids. The CDR3 sequence is CASNQAGSGEKLFF. CDR3 nucleotide sequence: TGTGCCAGCAACCAAGCAGGGTCGGGAGAAAAACTGTTTTTT. Full variable domain (missing parts from reference TRBV14 and TRBJ1-4): EAGVTQFPSHSVIEKGQTVTLRCDPISGHDNLYWYRRVMGKEIKFLLHFVKESKQDESGMPNNRFLAERTGGTYSTLKVQPAELEDSGVYFCASNQAGSGEKLFFGSGTQLSVL.

The table lists this clone with a few counts. The chain couples TRBV6-1 to TRBJ2-6, with D unclear. V was clipped by 1 base and J by 0 bases, with 16 bases between them. The CDR3 runs 19 residues. Per the germline V gene, CDR1 is MNHNS and CDR2 is SASEGT. Here the CDR3 DNA reads TGTGCCAGCAGTGAAGTGAAACATTCCTTTTCCTCTGGGGCCAACGTCCTGACTTTC. As protein: CASSEVKHSFSSGANVLTF.

This sequence joins TRBV5-1 and TRBJ2-3; 11 bases align to TRBD2. Per the germline V gene, CDR1 is SGHRS and CDR2 is YFSETQ. The CDR3 runs to 15 residues. With 3 bases clipped from V and 0 bases from J, the junction kept 0 bases outside the gene matches. The CDR3 region is CASSSSGGSTDTQYF. CDR3 nucleotide sequence: TGCGCCAGCAGCTCTAGCGGGGGGAGCACAGATACGCAGTATTTT.

The V and J genes are TRBV7-2 and TRBJ1-1, with no clear D. V lost 7 bases and J lost 3, with 12 bases in between. The CDR3 runs to 13 residues. The germline V gene has CDR1 SGHTA and CDR2 FQGNSA. The CDR3 DNA is TGTGCCAGCACCCCCGGGATTCACACTGAAGCTTTCTTT. It codes for CASTPGIHTEAFF.

This chain uses TRBV5-1 with TRBJ1-2, with TRBD1 as a possible D gene (5 bases). Germline CDR1 is SGHRS and CDR2 is YFSETQ. This CDR3 contains 14 residues. V was pared by 2 bases and J by 3 bases, with 11 bases between. Here the CDR3 reads CASSLSEGDYGYTF. The CDR3 region has the DNA TGCGCCAGCAGCTTATCCGAAGGGGACTATGGCTACACCTTC. The full variable domain, with the rest looked up from reference TRBV5-1 and TRBJ1-2, is KAGVTQTPRYLIKTRGQQVTLSCSPISGHRSVSWYQQTPGQGLQFLFEYFSETQRNKGNFPGRFSGRQFSNSRSEMNVSTLELGDSALYLCASSLSEGDYGYTFGSGTRLTVV.

The chain employs TRBV4-2 and TRBJ1-3; D remains ambiguous. Trimming cost V 0 bases and J 0 bases, with 6 bases left between them. Germline assignment: CDR1 LGHNA and CDR2 YNFKEQ. The CDR3 is 15 amino acids. Written as DNA, the CDR3 is TGTGCCAGCAGCCAAGAACTGAGCTCTGGAAACACCATATATTTT. Translating it yields CASSQELSSGNTIYF.

This chain uses TRBV2 with TRBJ1-2, with 10 bases that match TRBD1. Unmatched junction bases numbered 9, after V lost 6 bases and J lost 8 bases. This CDR3 spans 14 amino acids. In germline, CDR1 is SNHLY, CDR2 FYNNEI. CDR3 protein: CASRENRDRGGYTF. The CDR3 DNA follows: TGTGCCAGCAGGGAAAACCGGGACAGGGGCGGCTACACCTTC.

V gene TRBV19 combines with J gene TRBJ2-5; D possibly matches TRBD1 or TRBD2 (5 bases each). CDR1 is LNHDA, CDR2 SQIVND, per germline (reference sequence). The CDR3 sequence is 15 residues long. The V end lost 8 bases, the J end lost 2 bases, and 18 bases lay between the germline ends. The CDR3 DNA reads TGTGCCAGTCAGTATAGAAGGGGCGGGCAAGAGACCCAGTACTTC. Amino acid sequence: CASQYRRGGQETQYF.

CDR3 bases: TGTGCCAGCAGTGTGGGGACAGCCCCTCCCTACGAGCAGTACTTC. This encodes CASSVGTAPPYEQYF. V gene TRBV6-1 combines with J gene TRBJ2-7; 7 bases line up with TRBD1. From germline, CDR1 is MNHNS and CDR2 SASEGT. The CDR3 is made up of 15 amino acids. The V and J ends lost 4 bases and 2 bases, in that order; junction bases with no gene match: 8.

This clone turned up a few times. V and J are TRBV4-1 and TRBJ1-5; D gene uncertain. Germline values: CDR1 MGHRA, CDR2 YSYEKL. This CDR3 contains 14 residues. V was cut by 2 bases and J by 7 bases, with 12 bases left in between. The chain's CDR3 is CASSQLTTGQPQHF. The CDR3 coding sequence is TGCGCCAGCAGCCAACTGACAACGGGGCAGCCCCAGCATTTT.

The gene calls are TRBV5-6 and TRBJ1-6; D ambiguous. Germline V gene lookup returns CDR1 SGHDT and CDR2 YYEEEE. This CDR3 region has 14 residues. V lost 1 base and J lost 8, with 10 bases in between. CDR3 in DNA: TGTGCCAGCAGCTTGACCGGGAGGGATTCACCCCTCCACTTT. Translating it yields CASSLTGRDSPLHF. Full variable domain (outside the CDR3, taken from reference TRBV5-6 and TRBJ1-6): DAGVTQSPTHLIKTRGQQVTLRCSPKSGHDTVSWYQQALGQGPQFIFQYYEEEERQRGNFPDRFSGHQFPNYSSELNVNALLLGDSALYLCASSLTGRDSPLHFGNGTRLTVT.

The rearrangement joins TRBV30 to TRBJ2-3, with D perhaps matching TRBD2 (6 bases). The CDR3 spans 14 residues. Germline V gene lookup returns CDR1 GTSNPN and CDR2 SVGIG (reference sequence). The germline V and J ends were trimmed by 3 bases and 3 bases, with 13 bases remaining between them. CDR3 DNA: TGTGCCTGGAGGGGAGGCAGTGTTACAGATACGCAGTATTTT. Its translation: CAWRGGSVTDTQYF.